Presented here are 2 T cell receptor beta chains from one specimen sequenced in a study of blood T cell repertoires in COVID-19. The protocol was immunoSEQ multiplex PCR, while the TCRdb copy is restricted to in-frame clones and leaves out a portion. The profile shows some 200,000 clones, about 82% of them singletons. Source material: peripheral blood. These receptor sequences come from a woman of 80 years or more with acute or convalescent COVID-19.

The chain links TRBV7-2 to TRBJ2-5; 11 bases fit TRBD2. This CDR3 is 17 amino acids long. Germline V lookup: CDR1 SGHTA, CDR2 FQGNSA. J was trimmed by 5 bases and V by 2 bases; bases with no gene match: 10. The CDR3 is CASSLMLAGGPVETQYF. CDR3 nucleotide sequence: TGTGCCAGCAGCTTAATGCTAGCGGGGGGACCGGTGGAGACCCAGTACTTC.

The chain employs TRBV30 and TRBJ1-2, with a possible D match to TRBD1 (6 bases). The V end lost 0 bases, the J end lost 3 bases, and 11 bases lay between the germline ends. Germline lookup yields CDR1 GTSNPN and CDR2 SVGIG (reference sequence). This CDR3 has 14 residues. In DNA, the CDR3 is TGTGCCTGGAGTGTACTAAAGGGGGACTATGGCTACACCTTC. It is translated as CAWSVLKGDYGYTF.